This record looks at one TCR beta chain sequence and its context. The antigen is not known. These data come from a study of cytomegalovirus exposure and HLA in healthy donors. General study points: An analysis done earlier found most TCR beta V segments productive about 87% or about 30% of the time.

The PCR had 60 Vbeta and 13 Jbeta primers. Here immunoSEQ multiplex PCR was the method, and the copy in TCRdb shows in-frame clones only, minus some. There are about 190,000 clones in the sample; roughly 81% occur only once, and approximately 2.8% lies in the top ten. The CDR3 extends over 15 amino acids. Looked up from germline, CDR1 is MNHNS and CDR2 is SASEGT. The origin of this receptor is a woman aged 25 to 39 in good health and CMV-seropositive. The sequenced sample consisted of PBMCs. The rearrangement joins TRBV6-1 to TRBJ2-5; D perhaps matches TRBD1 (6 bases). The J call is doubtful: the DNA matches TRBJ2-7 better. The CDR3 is CASSEGDITAYEQYF. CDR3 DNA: TGTGCCAGCAGTGAGGGGGACATAACCGCCTACGAGCAGTACTTC.